The rows below give T cell receptor beta chains drawn from one sample of a study of blood T cell repertoires in COVID-19. This table comes from immunoSEQ multiplex PCR, and its TCRdb copy is limited to in-frame clones, with some not included. The sample comprises over 250,000 clones, 88% of which are singletons, and under 4.5% rests with the top ten. The sample was peripheral blood. These receptors all stem from a man aged 55-75 years who had recovered from COVID-19. The CDR3 runs from the conserved cysteine through the conserved F or W.

v_gene,j_gene,CDR3aa
TRBV15,TRBJ2-1,CATSRGSGGARNEQFF
TRBV6-5,TRBJ2-7,CASRTGKMPPYEQYF
TRBV30,TRBJ2-7,CAWSVALARGEQYF
TRBV19,TRBJ1-1,CASSIVQLMNTEAFF
TRBV18,TRBJ2-7,CASSPPGQASYEQYF
TRBV21-1,TRBJ2-2,CGGMMTGELFF
TRBV5-1,TRBJ2-7,CASSGREGLYEQYF
TRBV6-1,TRBJ2-1,CASSEGQSYEQFF
TRBV9,TRBJ1-2,CASSGPGTGGLHGYTF
TRBV7-3,TRBJ2-3,CASSFGLGQVTDTQYF
TRBV5-6,TRBJ2-7,CASSLRTDSRDEQYF
TRBV27,TRBJ2-1,CASSFYAGASYNEQFF
TRBV5-1,TRBJ2-7,CASSLGPRGDEQYF
TRBV2,TRBJ1-1,CASSRTLQAFF
TRBV11-3,TRBJ2-1,CASSPQVGMGSYNEQFF
TRBV7-6,TRBJ2-7,CASSRDRGIREQYF
TRBV11-2,TRBJ1-2,CASSLPSGGGYTF
TRBV5-8,TRBJ1-4,CASQTLGDSNEKLFF
TRBV5-1,TRBJ1-2,CASSLGGYGYTF
TRBV7-9,TRBJ2-7,CASSWDNYEQYF
TRBV11-1,TRBJ2-2,CASSFPGQGTGELFF
TRBV7-8,TRBJ2-2,CASSLVGSRNTGELFF
TRBV2,TRBJ1-2,CASSEQGSYGYTF
TRBV10-1,TRBJ2-2,CASARELDTGELFF
TRBV30,TRBJ1-2,CAWAPGQRF
TRBV4-1,TRBJ1-2,CASRGGYTF
TRBV6-2/TRBV6-3,TRBJ1-6,CASSAPGDSPLHF
TRBV5-4,TRBJ1-1,CASSFDNSLGEAFF
TRBV9,TRBJ1-3,CASSRRQGPRSGNTIYF
TRBV9,TRBJ2-1,CASSSQIAGSSYNEQFF
TRBV7-3,TRBJ2-2,CASSPGGELFF
TRBV14,TRBJ2-2,CASSPRGTGELFF
TRBV7-3,TRBJ2-1,CASSFWQGAYNEQFF
TRBV5-1,TRBJ1-5,CASSLGTRNQPQHF
TRBV30,TRBJ2-5,CAWNLGLQETQYF
TRBV7-3,TRBJ1-2,CASSLPRDRGYGYTF
TRBV7-6,TRBJ1-5,CASSAQVGQPQHF
TRBV5-6,TRBJ2-5,CASSLRAGVQETQYF
TRBV2,TRBJ1-5,CASRQRQGSSNQPQHF
TRBV19,TRBJ1-5,CASSSTGFGNQPQHF
TRBV19,TRBJ2-1,CASRGAESYNEQFF
TRBV6-5,TRBJ2-5,CASITASGEETQYF
TRBV19,TRBJ2-2,CASSLGEPRSTGELFF
TRBV4-1,TRBJ1-4,CASSQGRGEKLFF
TRBV6-5,TRBJ1-2,CASSYTPQNYGYTF
TRBV19,TRBJ1-5,CASSIDPGTNYQPQHF